Listed below are T cell receptor beta chains from one sample, sequenced in a study of identical twins. TCRdb re-called the 5' RACE reads with MiXCR, one entry per CDR3 protein. Seen here are hundreds of thousands of distinct CDR3 sequences, 15% to 20% observed once, and the top ten hold around 13%. These data were likewise used in another study, on T cells expressing NK-cell markers.

Sample: PBMCs. These receptors originate from a woman aged 18-29 years in good health. CDR3s include the opening cysteine and the closing phenylalanine or tryptophan. D genes are given only for firm matches. The size of a clone is reported for some rows only, either as once, few or many, or as a class for expanded clones.

j_call	d_call	clone_size	v_call	cdr3_nt	cdr3_aa
TRBJ2-1	TRBD2	NA	TRBV4-2	TGTGCCAGCAGCCAATCCCGGGACGGGGGGAATGAGCAGTTCTTC	CASSQSRDGGNEQFF
TRBJ2-3	TRBD2	NA	TRBV6-5	TGTGCCAGCAGTTACTCGACCGGGAGGGGAGATACGCAGTATTTT	CASSYSTGRGDTQYF
TRBJ2-3	TRBD2	NA	TRBV27	TGTGCCAGCAGTTTGGTTGCGGGGGGGCCTCCAGATACGCAGTATTTT	CASSLVAGGPPDTQYF
TRBJ2-7	NA	few	TRBV7-9	TGTGCCAGCAGCCCGATTTCGTATCCAAGCGGAAACGAGCAGTACTTC	CASSPISYPSGNEQYF
TRBJ1-6	TRBD1	NA	TRBV6-1	TGTGCCAGTACCCCACAGGGGGCTGGAAATTCACCCCTCCACTTT	CASTPQGAGNSPLHF
TRBJ1-1	NA	few	TRBV28	TGTGCCAGCAGTTTCACCGGACACAAATATCGGAACACTGAAGCTTTCTTT	CASSFTGHKYRNTEAFF
TRBJ2-7	NA	few	TRBV12-3/TRBV12-4	TGTGCCAGCAGTCGGGACATTACCTACGAGCAGTACTTC	CASSRDITYEQYF
TRBJ2-5	NA	once	TRBV27	TGTGCCAGCAGTTTATCGTGGCAGGGGCAAGAGACCCAGTACTTC	CASSLSWQGQETQYF
TRBJ2-5	NA	few	TRBV4-3	TGCGCCAGCAGCTTTAAGATGGGGGAGGAGACCCAGTACTTC	CASSFKMGEETQYF
TRBJ2-1	TRBD2	NA	TRBV6-5	TGTGCCAGCAGTTACGATGCGGGAGGGTACAATGAGCAGTTCTTC	CASSYDAGGYNEQFF
TRBJ2-1	TRBD2	NA	TRBV6-2/TRBV6-3	TGTGCCAGCAGCCGCTTGGGACTAGCGAACTACAATGAGCAGTTCTTC	CASSRLGLANYNEQFF
TRBJ2-7	TRBD1	few	TRBV12-3/TRBV12-4	TGTGCCAGCAGTTTAGCCGACAGGGGAACCTACGAGCAGTACTTC	CASSLADRGTYEQYF
TRBJ2-1	TRBD2	many	TRBV15	TGTGCCACCAGCAGAGAGGGACTAGCGCGAGGGGGATACAATGAGCAGTTCTTC	CATSREGLARGGYNEQFF
TRBJ1-3	NA	many	TRBV6-5	TGTGCCAGCAGTTACAGCGGGGCTCCGAGCTCTGGAAACACCATATATTTT	CASSYSGAPSSGNTIYF
TRBJ2-1	NA	once	TRBV12-5	TGTGCTAGTGGTTATGCGGACAATGAGCAGTTCTTC	CASGYADNEQFF
TRBJ1-5	NA	few	TRBV12-3/TRBV12-4	TGTGCCAGCAGTTCCAGCCATCAGCCCCAGCATTTT	CASSSSHQPQHF
TRBJ2-1	NA	NA	TRBV7-2	TGTGCCAGCAGCTTAGCGGTAGCCAATTCCTACAATGAGCAGTTCTTC	CASSLAVANSYNEQFF
TRBJ1-5	TRBD1	few	TRBV7-9	TGTGCCAGCAGCTCCCTGGGACAGGGAGACAATCAGCCCCAGCATTTT	CASSSLGQGDNQPQHF
TRBJ1-2	TRBD1	few	TRBV25-1	TGTGCCAGCAGCCCTGACTACAGGGGGTCGGGGGGCTACACCTTC	CASSPDYRGSGGYTF
TRBJ1-1	TRBD1	NA	TRBV29-1	TGCAGCGAAATACCACAGGGGGCAGGGCCGAACACTGAAGCTTTCTTT	CSEIPQGAGPNTEAFF
TRBJ1-1	NA	few	TRBV20-1	TGCAGTGCTAGAGGGACGGCGAGCGGAAACACTGAAGCTTTCTTT	CSARGTASGNTEAFF
TRBJ2-7	TRBD1	many	TRBV12-3/TRBV12-4	TGTGCCAGCAGCCCTAGGACAGGGAACGAGCAGTACTTC	CASSPRTGNEQYF